This TCR beta chain was obtained from a study of tumor-infiltrating lymphocytes in primary liver carcinoma. Study-level background: The five patients, who were men and women, ranged in age from 30 to 69 years. The tumors, T1-T3 N0M0 lesions, were about 4 to 11 cm across.

Germline DNA was also extracted, while the blood RNA originated from unsorted whole blood. The input was approximately 500 ng total RNA; TCR beta cDNA was made from it with a constant-region primer. Three nested multiplex PCR rounds, a slightly modified ARM-PCR, produced the libraries for TCR beta. Amplification in the first two PCR rounds was performed using TRBV1-TRBV30 forward primers and a C-beta reverse primer for around 10 cycles each. TCRdb re-called the multiplex PCR reads with MiXCR, one entry per CDR3 protein. Of a few hundred thousand distinct CDR3 sequences in the sample, around three fifths were seen once. V lost 4 bases and J 11 bases, leaving 15 bases between the germline ends. Germline V CDR1 and CDR2: MNHNS, SASEGT. The CDR3 contains 13 residues.

Sequencing used peripheral blood. The chain combines TRBV6-1 with TRBJ1-3, with D possibly TRBD1 on 5 matching bases. The TCR comes from a woman in her 30s with primary liver carcinoma and hepatitis B virus infection. CDR3 coding DNA: TGTGCCAGCAGTGCCAGGGCCGAAGACGCCATATATTTT. This gives the protein CASSARAEDAIYF.